The TCR beta chain under discussion was sequenced for a study of T-cell memory formation after mild COVID-19. TCRdb fed the 5' RACE reads into MiXCR, producing one record per CDR3 protein. The data show more than 300,000 distinct CDR3 sequences, 20% to 25% seen once. This clonotype came up a few times. The CDR3 totals 14 residues. V lost 5 bases, J lost 2 bases, and 12 bases lay in between. CDR1 and CDR2 from the germline V gene are DFQATT and SNEGSKA (reference sequence). The receptor's source is a man aged 18 to 30 who had mild COVID-19 (a few samples of this study predate the infection). Cell type and time point are not known. The sequencing input was PBMCs or a T cell subset sorted from them (not recorded which). The chain links TRBV20-1 to TRBJ2-2, with TRBD1 as a possible D gene (6 bases). This chain's CDR3 is CSALDRQNTGELFF. CDR3 DNA sequence: TGCAGTGCTCTGGACAGACAAAACACCGGGGAGCTGTTTTTT.